The 19 T cell receptor beta chains reported below all come from one sample, sequenced in a study of cytomegalovirus exposure and HLA in healthy donors. PCR amplification relied on 60 Vbeta primers (plus 13 Jbeta primers). Sequenced by immunoSEQ multiplex PCR; TCRdb stores in-frame clones only, minus some. The sample shows roughly 160,000 clones, about 80% of them seen only once. The specimen was PBMCs. Receptors originate from a middle-aged man in good health and CMV-seronegative.

The chain joins TRBV10-3 to TRBJ1-5; no clear D gene. This CDR3 region has 14 residues. V was clipped by 4 bases and J by 0 bases, with 7 bases between them. Germline-derived CDR1 and CDR2 are ENHRY and SYGVKD. As DNA, the CDR3 is TGTGCCATCAGTGCCGGGGATAGCAATCAGCCCCAGCATTTT. It codes for CAISAGDSNQPQHF.

This clone turned up a few times. J is TRBJ2-7 and V is TRBV19; 7 bases agree with TRBD2. Germline V gene sequence: CDR1 LNHDA, CDR2 SQIVND (reference sequence). There are 15 residues in the CDR3. J lost 7 bases, V lost 4 bases, and 13 bases had no gene match. As DNA, the CDR3 is TGTGCCAGTAGTACAACTCCGGGACTACCCCGGGAGCAGTACTTC. This sequence encodes CASSTTPGLPREQYF.

This rearrangement joins TRBV27 to TRBJ2-7; D remains ambiguous. This CDR3 contains 12 residues. Germline CDR1 is MNHEY and CDR2 is SMNVEV (reference sequence). V was shortened by 4 bases and J by 6 bases, with 10 bases between the two germline ends. Here the CDR3 DNA reads TGTGCCAGCAGTTCCCCCGTTAGCGAGCAGTACTTC. This gives the protein CASSSPVSEQYF.

This chain joins TRBV10-1 and TRBJ2-5; 8 bases match TRBD1. Germline values: CDR1 WNHNN, CDR2 SYGVQD (reference sequence). The length of the CDR3 is 16 residues. V trimming: 10 bases; J trimming: 1 base; junction bases outside the gene matches: 14. CDR3 sequence (DNA): TGCGCCACATCGGACAGGGTCAGGCGGTGCCAAGAGACCCAGTACTTC. This translates into CATSDRVRRCQETQYF.

This clone has only a few counts. Its ends do not fully match the called genes, so a read error is possible. The rearrangement joins TRBV5-4 to TRBJ2-4; a weak D match, TRBD1 (6 bases). The V gene's germline CDR1 is SGHNT and CDR2 YYREEE (reference sequence). This CDR3 contains 15 residues. In DNA, the CDR3 is TGTGCCAGCAGCCCACAGGGTTTAGCCAAAAACAGTCAGTACTTC. It translates to CASSPQGLAKNSQYF.

The V gene is TRBV2, the J gene TRBJ2-7, with 8 nucleotides matching TRBD1. Germline V CDR1 and CDR2: SNHLY, FYNNEI. The ends lost 3 bases at V and 6 bases at J; junction bases unmatched: 4. The CDR3 runs 13 residues. The CDR3 reads CASSDRGRGEQYF. The CDR3 DNA follows: TGTGCCAGCAGTGACAGGGGGCGCGGCGAGCAGTACTTC.

Concerning this clone itself: The germline gene is not matched at one end of the junction; a read error may be the cause. V and J are TRBV5-1 and TRBJ2-2, with 7 bases that match TRBD2. Germline V CDR1 and CDR2: SGHRS, YFSETQ. There are 16 residues in the CDR3. The CDR3, as DNA: TGCGCCGGCAGCTTCGAAGGTAGCGGGCTTACCGGGGAGCTGTTTTTT. Translated: CAGSFEGSGLTGELFF.

The V gene is TRBV27, the J gene TRBJ2-1; TRBD1 agrees at 8 bases. V gave up 6 bases and J gave up 4 bases; unmatched junction bases: 5. CDR3 length: 14 residues. Germline V gene lookup returns CDR1 MNHEY and CDR2 SMNVEV (reference sequence). The CDR3 loop is CASSTGTGYNEQFF. Here the CDR3 DNA reads TGTGCCAGCAGCACCGGGACAGGTTACAATGAGCAGTTCTTC.

V and J are TRBV6-5 and TRBJ2-1; possible D gene TRBD2, 6 bases. V lost 5 bases, J lost 7 bases, and 9 bases lay in between. Germline CDR1 reads MNHEY; CDR2 reads SVGAGI. The CDR3 totals 12 residues. CDR3 nucleotide sequence: TGTGCCAGCAGTGGCGGGAATAATGAGCAGTTCTTC. Its translation: CASSGGNNEQFF.

V usage is TRBV28 and J usage is TRBJ2-7; D is possibly TRBD2 (7 bases). V lost 5 bases and J lost 2, with 22 bases in between. This CDR3 comprises 17 residues. CDR1 and CDR2 from the germline V gene are MDHEN and SYDVKM. Written as DNA, the CDR3 is TGTGCCAGCAGTCCCCGAGTCGGGGGGCGGGAGACCTACGAGCAGTACTTC. It codes for CASSPRVGGRETYEQYF.

Remarks on this clone: The junction shows a germline mismatch at one end, possibly a read error. The gene calls are TRBV6-1 and TRBJ2-4; 9 bases agree with TRBD1. Germline-derived CDR1 and CDR2 are MNHNS and SASEGT. CDR3 length: 16 amino acids. The CDR3 DNA reads as TGTGCCAGCAGTGAAAGGGACAGGGTTACGGGAAACAGTCAGTACTTC. Protein: CASSERDRVTGNSQYF.

The CDR3 loop reads CASSVGLVYEQYF. The CDR3 region has the DNA TGTGCCAGCAGCGTGGGACTAGTCTACGAGCAGTACTTC. The chain has TRBV7-6 and TRBJ2-7; 8 bases align to TRBD2. The trim removed 5 bases at V and 3 bases at J, leaving 3 bases unmatched. Germline assignment: CDR1 SGHVS and CDR2 FNYEAQ. This CDR3 is 13 amino acids long.

The chain couples TRBV28 to TRBJ1-5, with 7 nucleotides matching TRBD1. With 5 bases clipped from V and 6 bases from J, the junction kept 13 bases outside the gene matches. The CDR3 length is 16 residues. Germline CDR1 and CDR2: MDHEN and SYDVKM. In nucleotides, the CDR3 is TGTGCCAGCAGTCCTCCGACAGGGCAAGTCAGTCAGCCCCAGCATTTT. Translating gives CASSPPTGQVSQPQHF.

This clone was recorded a few times. The rearrangement links TRBV5-1 to TRBJ1-6; TRBD1 agrees at 7 bases. V was pared by 3 bases and J by 9 bases, with 6 bases of the junction left unmatched. Germline loops: CDR1 SGHRS, CDR2 YFSETQ. The CDR3 loop spans 14 amino acids. This CDR3 reads CASSSGQWGSPLHF. CDR3 bases: TGCGCCAGCAGCTCGGGACAGTGGGGTTCACCCCTCCACTTT.

Of note for this clone: The same CDR3 can be traced to other DNA sequences in this sample. The genes are TRBV7-9 and TRBJ1-2; TRBD1 agrees at 9 bases. The CDR3 is 14 residues long. Unmatched junction bases numbered 10, after V lost 6 bases and J lost 8 bases. CDR1 and CDR2 (germline): SEHNR, FQNEAQ (reference sequence). CDR3 nucleotide sequence: TGTGCCAGCAGGACCACAGGGGGCAGCTACGGCTACACCTTC. It is translated as CASRTTGGSYGYTF.

The chain uses TRBV21-1 and TRBJ2-7; the tabulated D call, TRBD2, remains unverified against the DNA. TRBV21-1 is termed a pseudogene. The CDR3 extends over 13 amino acids. CDR3 sequence reads: CASNSGRAGEQYF. The DNA for the CDR3 is TGTGCCAGCAATAGCGGGAGGGCAGGCGAGCAGTACTTC.

This sequence joins TRBV4-1 and TRBJ2-3, with TRBD2 matching 9 bases. This CDR3 spans 15 amino acids. V lost 4 bases to trimming and J lost 2 bases; unmatched junction nucleotides: 4. From germline, CDR1 is MGHRA and CDR2 YSYEKL. The chain's CDR3 is CASSLGLANTDTQYF. The CDR3 DNA sequence: TGCGCCAGCAGCCTCGGACTAGCGAACACAGATACGCAGTATTTT.

V usage is TRBV7-8 and J usage is TRBJ1-2, with D unclear. The CDR3 consists of 12 residues. V dropped 6 bases and J dropped 6 bases, with 11 bases sitting between them. Germline-derived CDR1 and CDR2 are SGHVS and FQNEAQ. Here the CDR3 reads CASRGEEDGYTF. CDR3 nucleotide sequence: TGTGCCAGCAGGGGAGAGGAAGATGGCTACACCTTC.

The chain carries TRBV28 and TRBJ2-7; possibly TRBD1 for D (5 bases). Deletions cut 7 bases from V and 2 bases from J, with 12 bases between. This CDR3 region has 13 residues. Germline V gene data show CDR1 as MDHEN and CDR2 as SYDVKM. The CDR3 sequence: CASKAGLTYEQYF. Here the CDR3 DNA reads TGTGCCAGCAAGGCAGGGTTAACCTACGAGCAGTACTTC.